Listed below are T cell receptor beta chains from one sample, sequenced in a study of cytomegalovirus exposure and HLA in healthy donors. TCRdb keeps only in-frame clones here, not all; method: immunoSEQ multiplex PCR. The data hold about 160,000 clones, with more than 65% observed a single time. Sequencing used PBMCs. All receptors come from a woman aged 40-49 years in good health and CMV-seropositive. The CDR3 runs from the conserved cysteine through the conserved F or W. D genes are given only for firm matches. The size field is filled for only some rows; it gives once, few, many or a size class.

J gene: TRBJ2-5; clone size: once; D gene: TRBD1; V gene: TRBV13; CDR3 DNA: TGTGCCAGCAGCTTAAACCCCGGGACAGGGGGGTACCAAGAGACCCAGTACTTC; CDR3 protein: CASSLNPGTGGYQETQYF
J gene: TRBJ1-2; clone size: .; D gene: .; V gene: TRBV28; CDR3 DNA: TGTGCCAGCAACCCAGGATCTTCGGGCTACACCTTC; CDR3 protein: CASNPGSSGYTF
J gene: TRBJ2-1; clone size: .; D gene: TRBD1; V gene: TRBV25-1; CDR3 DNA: TGTGCCAGCAGTGGGGCAGGGGGCCGGAGTGAGCAGTTCTTC; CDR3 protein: CASSGAGGRSEQFF
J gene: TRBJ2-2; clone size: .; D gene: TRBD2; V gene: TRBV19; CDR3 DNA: TGTGCCAGTACCCGATTTGCGGGGGACGCCGGGGAGCTGTTTTTT; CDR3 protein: CASTRFAGDAGELFF
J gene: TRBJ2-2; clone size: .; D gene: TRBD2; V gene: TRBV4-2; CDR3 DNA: TGTGCCAGCAGCCAAGTGACGGCGGGAGGGGGGTCCGAGGGGGAGCTGTTTTTT; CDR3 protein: CASSQVTAGGGSEGELFF
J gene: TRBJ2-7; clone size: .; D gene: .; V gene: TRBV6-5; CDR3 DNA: TGTGCCAGCAAAGCAGGCAGACCCTACGAGCAGTACTTC; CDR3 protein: CASKAGRPYEQYF
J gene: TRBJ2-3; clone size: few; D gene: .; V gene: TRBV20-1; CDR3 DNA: TGCAGTGCCGACGGGGGAGATACGCAGTATTTT; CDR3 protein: CSADGGDTQYF
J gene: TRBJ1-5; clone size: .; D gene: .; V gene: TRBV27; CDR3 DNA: TGTGCCAGCAGTTTCTCCAGTGGTAGCAATCAGCCCCAGAATTTT; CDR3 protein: CASSFSSGSNQPQNF
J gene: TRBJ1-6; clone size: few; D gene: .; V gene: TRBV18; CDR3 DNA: TGTGCCAGCTCACCTTACCGGGGACACGGGCCAACGGGTTCACCCCTCCACTTT; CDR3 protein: CASSPYRGHGPTGSPLHF
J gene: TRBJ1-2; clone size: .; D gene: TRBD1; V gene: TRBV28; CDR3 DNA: TGTGCCACGGGGACAGGCTTCGGCTATGGCTACACCTTC; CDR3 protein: CATGTGFGYGYTF
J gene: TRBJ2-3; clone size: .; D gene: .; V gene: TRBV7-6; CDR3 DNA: TGTGCCAGCAGCTTAGCGGACAACACAGATACGCAGTATTTT; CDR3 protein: CASSLADNTDTQYF
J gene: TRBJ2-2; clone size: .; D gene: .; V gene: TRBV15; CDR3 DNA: TGTGCCACCAGCAGAGTTTCTACCGGGGAGCTGTTTTTT; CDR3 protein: CATSRVSTGELFF
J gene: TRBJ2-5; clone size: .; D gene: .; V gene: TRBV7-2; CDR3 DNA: TGTGCCAGCAGCTTAGAACCGGGGGAGACCCAGTACTTC; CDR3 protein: CASSLEPGETQYF
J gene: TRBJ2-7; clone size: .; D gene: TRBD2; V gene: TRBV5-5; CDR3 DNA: TGTGCCAGCAGCTTCGCCCCTCGGGGACTAGCGGGTTACGAGCAGTACTTC; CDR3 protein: CASSFAPRGLAGYEQYF
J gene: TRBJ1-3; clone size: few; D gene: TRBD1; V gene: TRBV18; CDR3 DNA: TGTGCCAGCTCACCAGCGGGGACAGGGACAGGAAACACCATATATTTT; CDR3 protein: CASSPAGTGTGNTIYF
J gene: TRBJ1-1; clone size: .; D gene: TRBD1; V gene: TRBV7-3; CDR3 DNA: TGTGCCAGCAGCTTAAACAGGGGCACTGAAGCTTTCTTT; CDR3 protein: CASSLNRGTEAFF
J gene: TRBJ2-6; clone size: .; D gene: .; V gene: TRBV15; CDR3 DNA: TGTGCCACCAGCAGCCGGTCTGGGGCCAACGTCCTGACTTTC; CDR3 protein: CATSSRSGANVLTF
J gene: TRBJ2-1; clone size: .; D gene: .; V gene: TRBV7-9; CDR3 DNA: TGTGCCAGCAGCACTGCACTAGGGAGTGAGCAGTTCTTC; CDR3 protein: CASSTALGSEQFF
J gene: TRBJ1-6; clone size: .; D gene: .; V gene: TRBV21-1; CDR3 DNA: TGTGCCAGCGGACCCGGGACAGTAAAAAATTCACCCCTCCACTTT; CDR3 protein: CASGPGTVKNSPLHF
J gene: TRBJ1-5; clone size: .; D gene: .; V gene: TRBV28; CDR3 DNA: TGTGCCAGCAACCCCCCAGGGACACGGAATCAGCCCCAGAATTTT; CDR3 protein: CASNPPGTRNQPQNF
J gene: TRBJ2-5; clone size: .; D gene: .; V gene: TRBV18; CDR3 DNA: TGTGCCAGCTCACCACAGGGGGAAGAGACCCAGTACTTC; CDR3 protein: CASSPQGEETQYF
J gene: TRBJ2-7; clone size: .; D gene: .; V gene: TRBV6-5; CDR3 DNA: TGTGCCAGCAGTCTAGGATACGAGCAGTACTTC; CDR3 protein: CASSLGYEQYF
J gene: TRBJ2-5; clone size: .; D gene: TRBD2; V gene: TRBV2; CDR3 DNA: TGTGCCAGCGCCGACCCGAGCGGGAGGACCCAAGAGACCCAGTACTTC; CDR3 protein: CASADPSGRTQETQYF
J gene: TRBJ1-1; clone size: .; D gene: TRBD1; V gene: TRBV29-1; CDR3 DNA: TGCAGCGCGGACAGGGGTTCGGCTTTCTTT; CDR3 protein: CSADRGSAFF
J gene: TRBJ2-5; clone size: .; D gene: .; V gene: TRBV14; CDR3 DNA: TGTGCCAGCAGTCGACTGATACAAGAGACCCAGTACTTC; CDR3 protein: CASSRLIQETQYF
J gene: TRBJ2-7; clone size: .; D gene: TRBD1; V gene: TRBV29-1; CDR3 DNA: TGCAGCGTTGACCAGGGGGCTTCATACGAGCAGTACTTC; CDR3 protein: CSVDQGASYEQYF
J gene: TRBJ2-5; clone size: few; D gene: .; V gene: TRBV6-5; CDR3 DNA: TGTGCCAGCAGTTACAAGTGGGCAGGAGAGACCCAGTACTTC; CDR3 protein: CASSYKWAGETQYF
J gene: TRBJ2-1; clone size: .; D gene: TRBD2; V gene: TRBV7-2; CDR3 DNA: TGTGCCAGCCGACTAGCGCCGTACAATGAGCAGTTCTTC; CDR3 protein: CASRLAPYNEQFF
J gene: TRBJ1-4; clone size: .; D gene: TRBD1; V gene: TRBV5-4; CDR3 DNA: TGCGCCAGCAGCCCACTACAGGGGTTTGAAAAACTGTTTTTT; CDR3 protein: CASSPLQGFEKLFF
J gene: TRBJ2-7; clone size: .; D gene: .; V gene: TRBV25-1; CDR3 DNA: TGTGCCAGCAGTGATGGGACTCCCTACGAGCAGTACTTC; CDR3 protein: CASSDGTPYEQYF
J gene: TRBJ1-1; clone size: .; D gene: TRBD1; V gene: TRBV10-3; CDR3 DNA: TGTGCCATCAGGGACAGGGGGGGAACTGAAGCTTTCTTT; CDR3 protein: CAIRDRGGTEAFF